A selection of T cell receptor beta chains follows, all from one sample in a study of CD8+ T cells in alopecia areata. The table came from immunoSEQ multiplex PCR; TCRdb's copy has only in-frame clones and leaves some out. The sample has approximately 110,000 clones; around 50% are singletons. Sequences were derived from CD8+ T cells sorted from blood, sampled at week 24, from a patient treated with tofacitinib. These receptors all stem from a human donor with alopecia areata. The CDR3 runs from the conserved cysteine through the conserved F or W. A D gene is named only where the DNA matches it firmly. A clone size is listed for some rows: how often the clone was seen (once, few, many), or a class if it is expanded.

>TRBV9|-|TRBJ2-6|-
TGTGCCAGCAGCGTAGTGGCCAGGCACGGGGCCAACGTCCTGACTTTC
CASSVVARHGANVLTF
>TRBV28|TRBD1|TRBJ2-5|-
TGTGCCAGCATCCTTCAAATACCCGGGACAGGGTCCCAAGAGACCCAGTACTTC
CASILQIPGTGSQETQYF
>TRBV13|-|TRBJ2-5|-
TGTGCCAGCAGCGCGGGTCGGGATCTATCGTACCAAGAGACCCAGTACTTC
CASSAGRDLSYQETQYF
>TRBV4-3|-|TRBJ1-4|-
TGCGCCAGCAGCCAAGATCTGACGCCCATAGGGGAAAAACTGTTTTTT
CASSQDLTPIGEKLFF
>TRBV30|-|TRBJ1-2|-
TGTGCCTGGAGTGTTTGGACAGAAGCTAACTATGGCTACACCTTC
CAWSVWTEANYGYTF
>TRBV29-1|TRBD1|TRBJ1-2|-
TGCAGCGTTGCGGGGACAGAGCCCTTTGGCTACACCTTC
CSVAGTEPFGYTF
>TRBV7-8|TRBD1|TRBJ2-5|-
TGTGCCAGCAGCTTATGGGACAGGGCTGAGGAGACCCAGTACTTC
CASSLWDRAEETQYF
>TRBV6-4|-|TRBJ1-6|-
TGTGCCAGCAGCCAAACAGAAGCGGGTCATTCACCCCTCCACTTT
CASSQTEAGHSPLHF
>TRBV29-1|TRBD1|TRBJ1-2|few
TGCAGCGTTGAGGGGGGACAGTATGGCTACACCTTC
CSVEGGQYGYTF
>TRBV4-1|-|TRBJ1-1|few
TGCGCCAGCAGCCAGAGGACTGTGGGATTTATGAACACTGAAGCTTTCTTT
CASSQRTVGFMNTEAFF
>TRBV4-1|-|TRBJ2-6|few
TGCGCCAGCAGCCACCCCGGCAGGGCCGGGGCCAACGTCCTGACTTTC
CASSHPGRAGANVLTF
>TRBV7-8|-|TRBJ2-2|-
TGTGCCAGCAGCTTAAGGGGAGCGAACACCGGGGAGCTGTTTTTT
CASSLRGANTGELFF
>TRBV6-6|TRBD1|TRBJ1-2|-
TGTGCCAGCAGTTACGGGACAGGGGAGCACTATGGCTACACCTTC
CASSYGTGEHYGYTF
>TRBV10-3|TRBD2|TRBJ2-3|-
TGTGCCATCACCACTAGCGGGGCGAGCGATACGCAGTATTTT
CAITTSGASDTQYF
>TRBV29-1|-|TRBJ1-2|few
TGCAGCGTTGAAGATCCAGTCAACTATGGCTACACCTTC
CSVEDPVNYGYTF
>TRBV7-6|-|TRBJ1-2|-
TGTGCCAGCAGCTTTCTGTCAGGGGAAGGCTACACCTTC
CASSFLSGEGYTF
>TRBV9|-|TRBJ1-5|few
TGTGCCAGCAGCCCCGACGCGCTCAATCAGCCCCAGCATTTT
CASSPDALNQPQHF
>TRBV11-2|TRBD1|TRBJ1-2|-
TGTGCCAGCAGCTTAGACCGACAACGACAGGGTGCTAACTATGGCTACACCTTC
CASSLDRQRQGANYGYTF
>TRBV30|TRBD1|TRBJ1-1|-
TGTGCCTGGAGTTCGACAGGGTGGACTGAAGCTTTCTTT
CAWSSTGWTEAFF
>TRBV10-3|TRBD1|TRBJ2-7|few
TGTGCCATCAGGACCGGGACAGGGAGGAGCTCCTACGAGCAGTACTTC
CAIRTGTGRSSYEQYF
>TRBV27|-|TRBJ1-5|-
TGTGCCAGCAGTCCCATTGCGGGGGCGTATAGCAATCAGCCCCAGCATTTT
CASSPIAGAYSNQPQHF
>TRBV27|-|TRBJ1-1|-
TGTGCCAGCAGGTTCGGGGCCACTGAAGCTTTCTTT
CASRFGATEAFF
>TRBV27|-|TRBJ2-1|few
TGTGCCAGCGGAGACAATGAGCAGTTCTTC
CASGDNEQFF
>TRBV5-6|TRBD1|TRBJ2-7|-
TGTGCCAGCAGCCCGGGACAGGGGGCAGTGGGCGAGCAGTACTTC
CASSPGQGAVGEQYF
>TRBV11-2|-|TRBJ2-3|-
TGTGCCAGCAGCTTAGATCCGGCGGATACGCAGTATTTT
CASSLDPADTQYF
>TRBV29-1|-|TRBJ2-7|-
TGCAGCGTCGAGTTGGAATACGAGCAGTACTTC
CSVELEYEQYF
>TRBV13|-|TRBJ1-2|-
TGTGCCAGCAGCTTATCTTTGGATACTAACTATGGCTACACCTTC
CASSLSLDTNYGYTF
>TRBV7-9|-|TRBJ1-2|-
TGTGCCAGCAGCTTAGATGTGGACCCAGTATCGACCTATGGCTACACCTTC
CASSLDVDPVSTYGYTF
>TRBV2|TRBD1|TRBJ2-3|few
TGTGCCAGCAACCTGGGACAGGGCACAGATACGCAGTATTTT
CASNLGQGTDTQYF
>TRBV5-1|TRBD2|TRBJ2-5|-
TGCGCCAGCAGCTTCGGGGGGGAAGAGACCCAGTACTTC
CASSFGGEETQYF
>TRBV27|-|TRBJ2-7|once
TGTGCCAGCAGTTATGTTGCAGGGCGATCCTCCTACGAGCAGTACTTC
CASSYVAGRSSYEQYF
>TRBV4-1|-|TRBJ2-7|-
TGCGCCAGCAGCCAAGATGCAGGCAAGAGCTCCTACGAGCAGTACTTC
CASSQDAGKSSYEQYF
>TRBV30|-|TRBJ1-2|once
TGTGCCTGGAGTGTTGGGGGCGTTGCGGAGGGCTACACCTTC
CAWSVGGVAEGYTF
>TRBV6-5|TRBD1|TRBJ1-2|-
TGTGCCAGCACCTCCCGGGACAGGGGGCCTGGCTACACCTTC
CASTSRDRGPGYTF
>TRBV7-2|-|TRBJ1-6|once
TGTGCCAGCAGCGATACAGCAGAGGTCAGAAACAATTCACCCCTCCACTTT
CASSDTAEVRNNSPLHF
>TRBV2|TRBD1|TRBJ1-2|-
TGTGCCAGCAGTCGACAGGGCGAGCTGAACTATGGCTACACCTTC
CASSRQGELNYGYTF
>TRBV5-1|-|TRBJ2-5|-
TGCGCCAGCAGCTTGGTGGACAGCGTAGGGGAGACCCAGTACTTC
CASSLVDSVGETQYF
>TRBV4-3|TRBD1|TRBJ2-5|-
TGCGCCAGCAGCCCTCGGACAGGGGGATATGAGACCCAGTACTTC
CASSPRTGGYETQYF
>TRBV5-4|-|TRBJ2-5|-
TGTGCCAGCAGCCCGGACCTGGGGACGACCATTGAGACCCAGTACTTC
CASSPDLGTTIETQYF
>TRBV29-1|-|TRBJ2-1|few
TGCAGCGCCGTTCTCGCCAGCTACAATGAGCAGTTCTTC
CSAVLASYNEQFF
>TRBV4-1|-|TRBJ1-4|-
TGCGCCAGCAGCCCTAAGTTGGACAGAAAAAATGAAAAACTGTTTTTT
CASSPKLDRKNEKLFF
>TRBV19|-|TRBJ1-6|-
TGTGCCAGTAGTATAGAGACAGGTGGATATTCACCCCTCCACTTT
CASSIETGGYSPLHF
>TRBV7-9|TRBD1|TRBJ2-1|few
TGTGCCAGCAGCCGACAGGGGGCTTACAATGAGCAGTTCTTC
CASSRQGAYNEQFF
>TRBV6-5|-|TRBJ2-5|-
TGTGCCAGCAGTTACGAAGTTGGGACACAAGAGACCCAGTACTTC
CASSYEVGTQETQYF
>TRBV30|TRBD1|TRBJ2-1|-
TGTGCCTGGATGACGTACAGGGGGCAGGATGAGCAGTTCTTC
CAWMTYRGQDEQFF
>TRBV7-8|-|TRBJ2-1|-
TGTGCCAGCAGCTCAGCCCCTAGCGTCTCCTACAATGAGCAGTTCTTC
CASSSAPSVSYNEQFF
>TRBV7-9|-|TRBJ1-5|-
TGTGCCAGCAGTGACGGACTAAACAATCAGCCCCAGCATTTT
CASSDGLNNQPQHF
>TRBV2|TRBD1|TRBJ2-1|few
TGTGCCAGCGGTGACGGGACAGGGTTATACAATGAGCAGTTCTTC
CASGDGTGLYNEQFF
>TRBV29-1|-|TRBJ1-2|-
TGCAGCGTTGGGCTGACGGACCCGGTAGGAGGCTACACCTTC
CSVGLTDPVGGYTF
>TRBV7-9|-|TRBJ1-5|-
TGTGCCAGCAGCCCTACTTATAGCAATCAGCCCCAGCATTTT
CASSPTYSNQPQHF